The rows below give T cell receptor beta chains drawn from one sample of a study of somatic mutations in cytotoxic T cells in rheumatoid arthritis. The repertoire was sequenced with immunoSEQ multiplex PCR; TCRdb's copy has only in-frame clones and lacks some. There are some 3,900 clones in the sample; 89% occur only once, and roughly 29% lies in the top ten. Material: CD8+ T cells sorted from blood. These receptor sequences come from a woman in her 70s with rheumatoid arthritis. Both conserved end residues are part of each CDR3. Each record gives: J gene, clone size, V gene, D gene, CDR3 DNA, CDR3 protein. The D gene is left open where the match is weak. The listing skips clone size in some rows; elsewhere it reads once, few, many or a size class.

TRBJ2-2	.	TRBV9	.	TGTGCCAGCAGCGTAGGGGAGCGGGTGACCGGGGAGCTGTTTTTT	CASSVGERVTGELFF
TRBJ2-7	.	TRBV29-1	.	TGCAGCGTTGTGACAGGAGAAACCTACGGGCAGTACTTC	CSVVTGETYGQYF
TRBJ1-2	.	TRBV6-5	.	TGTGCCAGCAGTTACTCCAGGGTGGATGGCTACACCTTC	CASSYSRVDGYTF
TRBJ2-7	once	TRBV13	.	TGTGCCAGCAGCTTACTAGGTTTGGGGCGCGAGCAGTACTTC	CASSLLGLGREQYF
TRBJ1-1	.	TRBV2	.	TGTGCCAGCAGTGTCGAGGGAGTGGACACTGAAGCTTTCTTT	CASSVEGVDTEAFF
TRBJ2-1	.	TRBV5-5	.	TGTGCCAGCAGCTTGGCGGCAGGGTGGGATGAGCAGTTCTTC	CASSLAAGWDEQFF
TRBJ1-3	.	TRBV27	.	TGTGCCAGCAGTTTATCGGCAGGGTTGGGGTCTGGAAACACCATATATTTT	CASSLSAGLGSGNTIYF
TRBJ2-7	once	TRBV11-2	TRBD1	TGTGCCAGCAGCTTAAGTGGACAGGGAGGTTACGAGCAGTACTTC	CASSLSGQGGYEQYF
TRBJ1-4	.	TRBV6-5	.	TGTGCCAGCAGTTACTCGCCAGGGGAGGAAAAACTGTTTTTT	CASSYSPGEEKLFF
TRBJ1-1	.	TRBV18	.	TGTGCCAGCTCACCACCGGGAGGGGAGGGGTACACTGAAGCTTTCTTT	CASSPPGGEGYTEAFF
TRBJ2-1	once	TRBV15	.	TGTGCCACCAGCAGGCGGGGCTCCTACAATGAGCAGTTCTTC	CATSRRGSYNEQFF
TRBJ2-1	.	TRBV7-8	TRBD2	TGTGCCAGCAGCTCTAGCGGGTCTTACAATGAGCAGTTCTTC	CASSSSGSYNEQFF
TRBJ2-5	few	TRBV4-1	.	TGCGCCAGCAGCCAAGATCAACAGCTTAAAGAGACCCAGTACTTC	CASSQDQQLKETQYF
TRBJ2-6	.	TRBV7-2	TRBD2	TGTGCCAGCAGCTCTAGCGGGGGCAATGGGGCCAACGTCCTGACTTTC	CASSSSGGNGANVLTF
TRBJ1-1	.	TRBV4-1	TRBD1	TGCGCCAGCAGCCAAGAGGACAGGGAGAACACTGAAGCTTTCTTT	CASSQEDRENTEAFF
TRBJ1-2	once	TRBV19	.	TGTGCCAGTAGTATTTTCGAGAGGTCCTATGGCTACACCTTC	CASSIFERSYGYTF
TRBJ2-2	.	TRBV5-1	TRBD2	TGCGCCAGCAGCCTCGGGACTAGCGCGCTGGCCGGGGAGCTGTTTTTT	CASSLGTSALAGELFF
TRBJ2-5	.	TRBV9	TRBD1	TGTGCCAGCAGTTCGGGACAGGGGGCGCTGAAGACCCAGTACTTC	CASSSGQGALKTQYF
TRBJ2-2	.	TRBV5-1	.	TGCGCCAGCACAACCGAGACGAACACCGGGGAGCTGTTTTTT	CASTTETNTGELFF
TRBJ2-7	.	TRBV29-1	.	TGCAGCGTTGTGACAGGAGAAACCTACGAGCAGTACTTC	CSVVTGETYEQYF
TRBJ2-7	.	TRBV7-2	.	TGTGCCAGCAGCCCGACAGGAGCCTACGAGCAGTACTTC	CASSPTGAYEQYF
TRBJ1-2	.	TRBV6-4	.	TGTGCCACCCAGGGAAGGGATGGCTACACCTTC	CATQGRDGYTF
TRBJ2-1	.	TRBV9	TRBD1	TGTGCCAGCAGCCCCTCCGGACAGGGGCACAATGAGCAGTTCTTC	CASSPSGQGHNEQFF
TRBJ2-7	.	TRBV19	.	TGTGCCAGTAGTCCGGGACATAGCTCCTACGAGCAGTACTTC	CASSPGHSSYEQYF
TRBJ2-7	once	TRBV11-3	.	TGTGCCAGCAGCTTATACGGGGATGGGGACGAGCAGTACTTC	CASSLYGDGDEQYF
TRBJ2-7	.	TRBV28	.	TGTGCCAGCAGTCCCTATAACTACGAGCAGTACTTC	CASSPYNYEQYF
TRBJ2-3	.	TRBV6-1	TRBD1	TGTGCCAGCAGTGAATTCCAGGGGGCGACGGAGGGCACAGATACGCAGTATTTT	CASSEFQGATEGTDTQYF
TRBJ2-1	.	TRBV28	.	TGTGCCAGCAGTTTGAACAGGGAGCACACACACAATGAGCAGTTCTTC	CASSLNREHTHNEQFF
TRBJ2-1	.	TRBV6-4	.	TGTGCCAGCAGTGACTCAGATGGGGGCGGGAATGAGCAGTTCTTC	CASSDSDGGGNEQFF
TRBJ2-3	.	TRBV11-2	TRBD2	TGTGCCAGCAGCTTAGTACTAGCGGGGAGCACAGATACGCAGTATTTT	CASSLVLAGSTDTQYF
TRBJ2-5	.	TRBV2	.	TGTGCCAGCCGAGGCCCCCTTACAGGGGGGGTAAGGACCCAGTACTTC	CASRGPLTGGVRTQYF
TRBJ2-7	once	TRBV29-1	.	TGCAGCGTTGAATGGGACAAGGACTACGAGCAGTACTTC	CSVEWDKDYEQYF
TRBJ2-7	.	TRBV11-2	.	TGTGCCAGCAGCTATGGAGCGTCGGAGCAGTACTTC	CASSYGASEQYF
TRBJ1-1	few	TRBV19	.	TGTGCCAGTAGTATAGATTCCCTAAAAGGGGTCAGCACTGAAGCTTTCTTT	CASSIDSLKGVSTEAFF
TRBJ1-4	.	TRBV29-1	.	TGCAGCGTCAAGTCAGGGGTGAGAGGGGAAAAACTGTTTTTT	CSVKSGVRGEKLFF
TRBJ2-7	once	TRBV10-3	.	TGTGCCATCAGGGCGGGACCCGACGGAGAGCAGTACTTC	CAIRAGPDGEQYF
TRBJ2-2	.	TRBV7-9	TRBD1	TGTGCCAGCAGCCCCGAGACAGGGGGCTGGTTCGGGGAGCTGTTTTTT	CASSPETGGWFGELFF
TRBJ2-3	.	TRBV9	TRBD2	TGTGCCAGCAGCCCTCTAGCGGGACTCTCAGATACGCAGTATTTT	CASSPLAGLSDTQYF
TRBJ2-2	once	TRBV5-1	.	TGCGCCAGCAGCTTCGCGACAGGGTTATCGACCGGGGGGCTGTTTTTT	CASSFATGLSTGGLFF
TRBJ1-2	.	TRBV6-6	TRBD1	TGTGCCAGCAGTTACGAAGGAGGGGGCTTCTATGGCTACACCTTC	CASSYEGGGFYGYTF
TRBJ2-7	once	TRBV29-1	.	TGCAGCGTTGAAGGAGGGGGAACTGGCTCCTACGAGCAGTACTTC	CSVEGGGTGSYEQYF